This T cell receptor beta chain emerged from a study of cytomegalovirus exposure and HLA in healthy donors. With 60 Vbeta and 13 Jbeta primers, the PCR was carried out. Some clones are missing from TCRdb's copy, which holds only in-frame ones; the method was immunoSEQ multiplex PCR. This sample has about 150,000 clones, with 79% found just once. V lost 1 base and J lost 4, with 14 bases in between. Germline V gene sequence: CDR1 SGHNT, CDR2 YYREEE (reference sequence). The CDR3 has 15 amino acids. Material for sequencing was PBMCs. The chain has TRBV5-4 and TRBJ1-1, with a weak D call TRBD1 (6 bases). This sequence was found in a woman in her thirties or forties in good health and CMV-seropositive. CDR3 amino acids: CASSLQGMKGTEAFF. In DNA, the CDR3 is TGTGCCAGCAGCTTGCAGGGGATGAAGGGCACTGAAGCTTTCTTT.